This T cell receptor beta chain was sequenced in a study of cytomegalovirus exposure and HLA in healthy donors. Study results and caveats: Three CMV-associated chains were confirmed in vitro to be specific for CMV antigens. Cytomegalovirus association was assigned to more than 150 TCR beta chains. For TCR beta chains, V- and J-gene trimming was later linked to a missense DCLRE1C variant.

PCR involved 60 Vbeta and 13 Jbeta primers. Sequenced by immunoSEQ multiplex PCR; TCRdb stores in-frame clones only, minus some. The sample carries some 140,000 clones, approximately 75% recorded once. A note on this clone: Its cognate antigen is unknown.

The CDR3 runs to 13 residues. Germline V gene sequence: CDR1 KGHSH, CDR2 LQKENI. V lost 4 bases to trimming and J lost 4 bases, with 8 bases between them. This receptor was obtained from a man in his late teens or twenties in good health and CMV-seronegative. Material: PBMCs. This rearrangement joins TRBV18 to TRBJ2-1, with a weak D call TRBD1 (5 bases). The CDR3 sequence is CASSLKGYNEQFF. The CDR3 nucleotides read TGTGCCAGCTCACTGAAGGGGTACAATGAGCAGTTCTTC.